The 8 T cell receptor beta chains below all came from one sample that was sequenced in a study of radiation and T cells in renal cell carcinoma. Documented time point: blood 4 weeks post-SBRT, at nephrectomy. Indicated treatment: 15 Gy SBRT to primary tumor, nephrectomy 4 weeks later. Some clones are missing from TCRdb's copy, which holds only in-frame ones; the method was immunoSEQ multiplex PCR. The data show 25,000 to 40,000 clones, around 85% seen once. The sample consisted of blood, taken from a patient whose treatment included radiotherapy and nephrectomy. Receptors were obtained from a man aged 55 to 70 with renal cell carcinoma.

The chain has TRBV28 and TRBJ1-2, with TRBD1 as a possible D gene (6 bases). CDR3 length: 12 amino acids. Trimming removed 9 bases from V and 2 bases from J, with 10 bases in between. Germline values: CDR1 MDHEN, CDR2 SYDVKM. The CDR3 spells CASRRGNYGYTF. The CDR3 DNA is TGTGCCAGTAGGAGGGGGAACTATGGCTACACCTTC.

The V gene is TRBV10-1, the J gene TRBJ2-2; 9 positions match TRBD1. Trimming at V came to 9 bases and at J to 1 base, leaving 3 bases not matched to a gene. Germline lookup yields CDR1 WNHNN and CDR2 SYGVQD (reference sequence). The CDR3 loop spans 14 amino acids. The CDR3 DNA reads TGCGCCAGTGGGACAGGGCGGAACACCGGGGAGCTGTTTTTT. It specifies CASGTGRNTGELFF.

This clone came up a few times. The chain links TRBV21-1 to TRBJ2-7; the listed D gene, TRBD2, was not tested against the DNA. TRBV21-1 is a pseudogene segment. The CDR3 is made up of 20 amino acids. CDR3 DNA sequence: TGTGCCAGCAGCCCCGAGGTCCGTTTACGACGCGGGAGGGCGTCGGGTGAGCAGTACTTC. It yields the protein CASSPEVRLRRGRASGEQYF.

The chain carries TRBV7-9 and TRBJ2-7, with TRBD2 matching over 11 bases. V was pared by 5 bases and J by 4 bases, with 10 bases of the junction left unmatched. Germline V gives CDR1 SEHNR, CDR2 FQNEAQ (reference sequence). There are 16 residues in the CDR3. The CDR3 spells CASSPSPGLAVYEQYF. The CDR3 DNA sequence: TGTGCCAGCAGCCCATCTCCGGGACTAGCGGTATACGAGCAGTACTTC.

This clone came up a few times. This rearrangement joins TRBV5-5 to TRBJ2-5; a possible D gene is TRBD2 (5 bases). The CDR3 spans 19 residues. Germline CDR1 and CDR2: SGHKS and YYEKEE (reference sequence). V lost 0 bases and J lost 3, with 24 bases in between. The DNA of the CDR3 is TGTGCCAGCAGCTTGGCCTGGGATACGCTAGAGGGAATTAAAGAGACCCAGTACTTC. This translates into CASSLAWDTLEGIKETQYF.

The chain carries TRBV18 and TRBJ1-4; a possible D gene is TRBD1 (6 bases). The V and J ends lost 4 bases and 13 bases respectively, with 13 bases between them. The V gene's germline CDR1 is KGHSH and CDR2 LQKENI. The CDR3 length is 12 residues. The CDR3 sequence: CASSRPQGILFF. The CDR3 nucleotides are TGTGCCAGCTCACGACCCCAGGGGATACTGTTTTTT.

The V gene is TRBV30, the J gene TRBJ2-7; D ambiguous. CDR1 GTSNPN and CDR2 SVGIG come from the germline V gene (reference sequence). This CDR3 is 15 amino acids long. Trimming cost V 2 bases and J 2 bases, with 16 bases left between them. For the CDR3, the DNA is TGTGCCTGGAGTAGCCGCCAAAAGAACCCCTACGAGCAGTACTTC. This gives the protein CAWSSRQKNPYEQYF.

The rearrangement uses TRBV6-5 and TRBJ1-1; tentatively, D is TRBD1 (5 bases). Germline values: CDR1 MNHEY, CDR2 SVGAGI. This CDR3 contains 14 residues. Trimming shortened V by 2 bases and J by 4 bases, and 11 bases separated the two germline ends. The CDR3 sequence: CASSYRRGTTEAFF. The CDR3 DNA sequence: TGTGCCAGCAGTTACCGCCGGGGGACCACTGAAGCTTTCTTT.